This T cell receptor beta chain was sequenced in a study of blood T cells in healthy people across ages. Study-wide findings and caveats: Older individuals had lower TCR beta diversity per million T cells (the decline was roughly linear).

Individuals who donated were healthy Caucasians from Russia aged roughly 6 to 100. Drawn from each donor were approximately 9.2 milliliters of peripheral blood. Germline V gene data show CDR1 as SNHLY and CDR2 as FYNNEI. The junction had 6 bases not matched to a gene; V was cut back by 7 bases and J by 1 base. CDR3 length: 16 amino acids. The second PCR ran about 6 to 11 cycles with a sample-barcoded 5' primer and J-beta primers. Each of the cDNA molecules was tagged by a template-switch adaptor with 12 random nucleotides. TCRdb re-called the 5' RACE reads with MiXCR, one entry per CDR3 protein. The repertoire holds 550,000 to 700,000 distinct CDR3 sequences, with 25% to 30% as singletons. A remark on this clonotype: The target antigen is unknown.

This TCR derives from a woman in her seventies in good health. This chain links TRBV2 with TRBJ2-2; 10 nucleotides line up with TRBD2. What was sequenced was blood. The CDR3 nucleotides read TGTGCCAGCACCCCTACTAGCGGGGTGAACACCGGGGAGCTGTTTTTT. Protein: CASTPTSGVNTGELFF.